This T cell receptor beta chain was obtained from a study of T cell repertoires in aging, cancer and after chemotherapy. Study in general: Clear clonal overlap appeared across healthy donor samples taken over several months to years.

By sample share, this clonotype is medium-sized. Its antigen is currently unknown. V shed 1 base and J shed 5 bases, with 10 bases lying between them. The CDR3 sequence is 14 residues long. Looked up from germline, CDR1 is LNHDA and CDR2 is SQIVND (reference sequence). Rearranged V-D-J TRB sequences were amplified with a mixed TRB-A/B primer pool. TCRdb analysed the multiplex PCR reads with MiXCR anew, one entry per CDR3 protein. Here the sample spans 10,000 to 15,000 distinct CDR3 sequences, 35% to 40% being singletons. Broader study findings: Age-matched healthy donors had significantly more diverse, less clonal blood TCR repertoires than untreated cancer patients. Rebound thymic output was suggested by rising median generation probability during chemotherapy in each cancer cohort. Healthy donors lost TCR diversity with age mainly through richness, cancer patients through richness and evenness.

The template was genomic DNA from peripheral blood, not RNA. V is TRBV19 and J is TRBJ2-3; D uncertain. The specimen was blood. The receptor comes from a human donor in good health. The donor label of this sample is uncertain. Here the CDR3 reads CASSIAQRRDTQYF. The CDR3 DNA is TGTGCCAGTAGTATAGCTCAGAGACGAGATACGCAGTATTTT.